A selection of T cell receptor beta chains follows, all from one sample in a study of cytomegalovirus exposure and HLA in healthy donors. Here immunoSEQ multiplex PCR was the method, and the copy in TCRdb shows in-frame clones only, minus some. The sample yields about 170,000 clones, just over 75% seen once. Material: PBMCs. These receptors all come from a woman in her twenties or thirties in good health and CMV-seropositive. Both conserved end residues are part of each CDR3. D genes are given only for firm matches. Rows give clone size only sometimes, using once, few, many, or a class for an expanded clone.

TGCGCCAGCAGCTTTGACAGGGGCACTGAAGCTTTCTTT,CASSFDRGTEAFF,TRBV5-1,TRBD1,.,TRBJ1-1
TGTGCCAGTACTCACGGTGCAACTAATGAAAAACTGTTTTTT,CASTHGATNEKLFF,TRBV19,.,few,TRBJ1-4
TGTGCCAGCAGTTCCTCAGCGGGGGGGCCCTACAATGAGCAGTTCTTC,CASSSSAGGPYNEQFF,TRBV6-5,TRBD2,.,TRBJ2-1
TGCGCCAGCAGCCCAGGACTAGCGGCGGGCGGGGAGCTGTTTTTT,CASSPGLAAGGELFF,TRBV5-1,TRBD2,few,TRBJ2-2
TGTGCCTGGGACGAGGGACAGGGAGATGACAATGAGCAGTTCTTC,CAWDEGQGDDNEQFF,TRBV30,TRBD1,.,TRBJ2-1
TGTGCCAGCAGTTTGGGCCTGGAGGGCTCCGTGGACACCGGGGAGCTGTTTTTT,CASSLGLEGSVDTGELFF,TRBV7-9,.,.,TRBJ2-2
TGTGCCAGCAGTTTATGGGCGGGAGCGCCTCAAAGCTCCTACGAGCAGTACTTC,CASSLWAGAPQSSYEQYF,TRBV28,TRBD2,once,TRBJ2-7
TGTGCCAGCAGCTCACCCTTCGTTACTAGCGGGGGGGCCAAAAACATTCAGTACTTC,CASSSPFVTSGGAKNIQYF,TRBV28,TRBD2,.,TRBJ2-4
TGTGCCACCAGCAGAGATCTTTGGGCGGGGGGCACTGAAGCTTTCTTT,CATSRDLWAGGTEAFF,TRBV15,.,.,TRBJ1-1
TGCGCCAGCAGTGATCTCCCATGGACAGGGGGCCCGGAGCAGTTCTTC,CASSDLPWTGGPEQFF,TRBV10-2,TRBD1,.,TRBJ2-1
TGTGCCAGCAGCCCACGGGCCAGGGGGCTCTACGAGCAGTACTTC,CASSPRARGLYEQYF,TRBV7-2,TRBD1,.,TRBJ2-7
TGTGCCAGCAGGGAGTATGGCTACACCTTC,CASREYGYTF,TRBV7-9,.,few,TRBJ1-2
TGTGCCAGCAGCTTAAGGGGTGGGACACCGAGCTCCTACAATGAGCAGTTCTTC,CASSLRGGTPSSYNEQFF,TRBV7-2,.,.,TRBJ2-1
TGTGCCAGCAGCGTAGACGAGGGGGCGCGATCACCCCTCCACTTT,CASSVDEGARSPLHF,TRBV9,TRBD1,.,TRBJ1-6
TGTGCCTGGGGACACGTCGTGGCAGCGCAGTTCTTC,CAWGHVVAAQFF,TRBV30,.,.,TRBJ2-1
TGCAGCGGATCCGGGACAGGGGGCTACGGTACTGAAGCTTTCTTT,CSGSGTGGYGTEAFF,TRBV29-1,TRBD1,few,TRBJ1-1
TGTGCCAGCAGCTTGTTGGGACAGGGGATAGGAGAGACCCAGTACTTC,CASSLLGQGIGETQYF,TRBV7-8,TRBD1,.,TRBJ2-5
TGTGCCAGCAGCCGGGTCGGGGGGAACCACGAGCAGTACTTC,CASSRVGGNHEQYF,TRBV11-3,TRBD2,.,TRBJ2-7
TGTGCCAGCAGTTTATCCCACAGGGGCTACGAGCAGTACTTC,CASSLSHRGYEQYF,TRBV27,TRBD1,.,TRBJ2-7
TGCGCCAGCAGCCTCACTACTAGCGGGGGATACAATGAGCAGTTCTTC,CASSLTTSGGYNEQFF,TRBV5-1,TRBD2,.,TRBJ2-1
TGTGCCAGCAGCGCGACTCACGGAAACTATGGCTACACCTTC,CASSATHGNYGYTF,TRBV7-2,.,.,TRBJ1-2
TGTGCCAGCAGCTTGGGGACTAGCGGGAACACAGATACGCAGTATTTT,CASSLGTSGNTDTQYF,TRBV5-4,TRBD2,few,TRBJ2-3